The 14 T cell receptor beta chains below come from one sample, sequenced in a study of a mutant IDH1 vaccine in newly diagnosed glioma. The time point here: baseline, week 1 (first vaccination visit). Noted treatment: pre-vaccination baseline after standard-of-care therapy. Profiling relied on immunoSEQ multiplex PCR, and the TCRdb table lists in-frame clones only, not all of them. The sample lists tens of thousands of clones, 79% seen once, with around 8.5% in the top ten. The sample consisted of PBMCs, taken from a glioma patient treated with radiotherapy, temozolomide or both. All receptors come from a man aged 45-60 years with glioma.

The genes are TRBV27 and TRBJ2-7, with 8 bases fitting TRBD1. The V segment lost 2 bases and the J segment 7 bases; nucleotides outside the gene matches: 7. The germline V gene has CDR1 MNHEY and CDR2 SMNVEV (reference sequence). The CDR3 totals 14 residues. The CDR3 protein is CASSLSQGAYEQYF. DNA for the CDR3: TGTGCCAGCAGTTTAAGTCAGGGGGCATATGAGCAGTACTTC.

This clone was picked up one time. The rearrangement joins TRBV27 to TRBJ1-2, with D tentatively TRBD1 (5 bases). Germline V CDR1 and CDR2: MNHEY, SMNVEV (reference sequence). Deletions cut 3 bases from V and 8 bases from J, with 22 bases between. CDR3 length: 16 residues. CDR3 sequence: CASSFGNGEREGGYTF. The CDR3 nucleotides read TGTGCCAGCAGTTTTGGTAATGGGGAGCGCGAGGGGGGCTACACCTTC.

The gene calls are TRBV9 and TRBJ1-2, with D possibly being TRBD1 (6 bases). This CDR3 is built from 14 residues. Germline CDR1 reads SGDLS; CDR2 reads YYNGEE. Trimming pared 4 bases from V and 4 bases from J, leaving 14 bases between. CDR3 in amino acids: CASSPGQSLYGYTF. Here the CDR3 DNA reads TGTGCCAGCAGCCCGGGACAAAGCCTCTATGGCTACACCTTC.

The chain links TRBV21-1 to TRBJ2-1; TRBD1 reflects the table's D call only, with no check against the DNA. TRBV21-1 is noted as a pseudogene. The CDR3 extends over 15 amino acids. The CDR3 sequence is CASTAERQGYNEQFF. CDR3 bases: TGTGCCAGTACAGCAGAAAGACAGGGATACAATGAGCAGTTCTTC.

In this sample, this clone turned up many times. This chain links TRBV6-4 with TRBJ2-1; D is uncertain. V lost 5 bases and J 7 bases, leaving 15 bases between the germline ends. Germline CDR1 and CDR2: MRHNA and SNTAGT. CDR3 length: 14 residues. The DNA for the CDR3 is TGTGCCAGCAGTAGCCTTGACGGTGGAAATGAGCAGTTCTTC. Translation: CASSSLDGGNEQFF.

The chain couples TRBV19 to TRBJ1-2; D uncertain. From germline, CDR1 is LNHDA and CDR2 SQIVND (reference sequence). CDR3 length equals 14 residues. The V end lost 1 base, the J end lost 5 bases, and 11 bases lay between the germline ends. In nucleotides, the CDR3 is TGTGCCAGTAGTATAGTACCGGGGATGTATGGCTACACCTTC. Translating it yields CASSIVPGMYGYTF. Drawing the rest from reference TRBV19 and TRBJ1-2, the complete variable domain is DGGITQSPKYLFRKEGQNVTLSCEQNLNHDAMYWYRQDPGQGLRLIYYSQIVNDFQKGDIAEGYSVSREKKESFPLTVTSAQKNPTAFYLCASSIVPGMYGYTFGSGTRLTVV.

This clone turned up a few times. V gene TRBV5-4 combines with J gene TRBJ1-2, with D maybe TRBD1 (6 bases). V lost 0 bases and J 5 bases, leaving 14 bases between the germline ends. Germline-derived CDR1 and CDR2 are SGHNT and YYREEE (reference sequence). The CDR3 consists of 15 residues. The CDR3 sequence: CASSLGSYREYGYTF. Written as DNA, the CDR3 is TGTGCCAGCAGCTTGGGGTCTTACAGGGAATATGGCTACACCTTC.

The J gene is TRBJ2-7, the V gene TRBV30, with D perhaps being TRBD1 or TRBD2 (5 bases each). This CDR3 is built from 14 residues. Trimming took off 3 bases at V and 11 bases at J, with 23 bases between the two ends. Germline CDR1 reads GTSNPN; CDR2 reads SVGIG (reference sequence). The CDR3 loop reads CAWSRKPEGQGEYF. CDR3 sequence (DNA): TGTGCCTGGAGCCGGAAGCCCGAGGGGCAAGGGGAGTACTTC.

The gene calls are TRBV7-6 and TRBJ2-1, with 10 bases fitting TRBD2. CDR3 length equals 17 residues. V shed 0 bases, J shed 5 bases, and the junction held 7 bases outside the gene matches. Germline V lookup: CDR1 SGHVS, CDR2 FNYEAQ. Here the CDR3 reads CASSLAGAGGRNNEQFF. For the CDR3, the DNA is TGTGCCAGCAGCTTAGCCGGAGCGGGGGGGAGGAACAATGAGCAGTTCTTC.

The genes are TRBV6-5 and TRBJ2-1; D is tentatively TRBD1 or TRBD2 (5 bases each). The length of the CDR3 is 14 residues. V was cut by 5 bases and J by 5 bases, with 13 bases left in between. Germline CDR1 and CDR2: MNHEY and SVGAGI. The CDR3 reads CASSPSWGNNEQFF. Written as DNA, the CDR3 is TGTGCCAGCAGTCCTAGCTGGGGGAACAATGAGCAGTTCTTC.

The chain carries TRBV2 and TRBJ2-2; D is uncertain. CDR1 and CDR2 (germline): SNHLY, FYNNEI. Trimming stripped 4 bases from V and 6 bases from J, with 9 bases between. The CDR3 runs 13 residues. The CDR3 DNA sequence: TGTGCCAGCAGTGGTGCAGGTCCCGGGGAGCTGTTTTTT. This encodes CASSGAGPGELFF. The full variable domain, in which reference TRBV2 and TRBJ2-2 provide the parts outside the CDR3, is EPEVTQTPSHQVTQMGQEVILRCVPISNHLYFYWYRQILGQKVEFLVSFYNNEISEKSEIFDDQFSVERPDGSNFTLKIRSTKLEDSAMYFCASSGAGPGELFFGEGSRLTVL.

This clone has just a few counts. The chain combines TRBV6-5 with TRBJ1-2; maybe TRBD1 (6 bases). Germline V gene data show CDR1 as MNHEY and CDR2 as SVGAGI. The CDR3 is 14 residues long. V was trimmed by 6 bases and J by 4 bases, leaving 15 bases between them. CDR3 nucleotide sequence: TGTGCCAGCAGCGAAGGGACACGGGCCTATGGCTACACCTTC. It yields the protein CASSEGTRAYGYTF.

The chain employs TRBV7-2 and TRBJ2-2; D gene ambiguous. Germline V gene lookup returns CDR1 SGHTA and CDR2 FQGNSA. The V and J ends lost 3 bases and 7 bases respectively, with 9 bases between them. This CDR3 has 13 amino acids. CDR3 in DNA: TGTGCCAGCAGCTTGGGAAGTCGCGGGGAGCTGTTTTTT. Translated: CASSLGSRGELFF. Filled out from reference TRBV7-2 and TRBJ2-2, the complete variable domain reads GAGVSQSPSNKVTEKGKDVELRCDPISGHTALYWYRQSLGQGLEFLIYFQGNSAPDKSGLPSDRFSAERTGGSVSTLTIQRTQQEDSAVYLCASSLGSRGELFFGEGSRLTVL.

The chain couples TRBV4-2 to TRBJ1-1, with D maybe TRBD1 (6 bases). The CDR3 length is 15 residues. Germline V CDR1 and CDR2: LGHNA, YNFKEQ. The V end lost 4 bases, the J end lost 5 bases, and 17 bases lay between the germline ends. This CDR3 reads CASSLGQGGDTEAFF. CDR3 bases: TGTGCCAGCAGCCTGGGGCAAGGGGGGGATACTGAAGCTTTCTTT.